Listed below are T cell receptor beta chains from one sample, sequenced in a study of brain T cells in children with intractable seizures. Generated by immunoSEQ multiplex PCR, the TCRdb table keeps only in-frame clones and is missing some. The sample lists around 100,000 clones; 94% were seen once. This specimen was peripheral blood, taken at surgery. The receptors stem from a boy younger than two with hemimegalencephaly and intractable seizures. Each CDR3 is given with its conserved first and last residue. A D gene is named only where the DNA matches it firmly. Clone size appears in some rows only: once, few, many, or a class for an expanded clone.

abundance: .
v_gene: TRBV28
j_gene: TRBJ2-7
d_gene: TRBD1
CDR3aa: CASSPRTGAYEQYF
CDR3nt: TGTGCCAGCAGTCCCCGGACAGGGGCCTACGAGCAGTACTTC

abundance: .
v_gene: TRBV28
j_gene: TRBJ1-2
d_gene: .
CDR3aa: CASSPNYGYTF
CDR3nt: TGTGCCAGCAGCCCTAACTATGGCTACACCTTC

abundance: .
v_gene: TRBV7-9
j_gene: TRBJ2-1
d_gene: .
CDR3aa: CASSKTALRTYNEQFF
CDR3nt: TGTGCCAGCAGCAAGACCGCTTTGCGGACCTACAATGAGCAGTTCTTC

abundance: .
v_gene: TRBV28
j_gene: TRBJ2-6
d_gene: .
CDR3aa: CASGPVGANVLTF
CDR3nt: TGTGCCAGCGGTCCAGTCGGGGCCAACGTCCTGACTTTC

abundance: .
v_gene: TRBV7-2
j_gene: TRBJ2-4
d_gene: TRBD2
CDR3aa: CASSLRLAGNIQYF
CDR3nt: TGTGCCAGCAGCTTAAGGCTAGCGGGAAACATTCAGTACTTC

abundance: .
v_gene: TRBV28
j_gene: TRBJ2-1
d_gene: TRBD2
CDR3aa: CASASGRKGFYNEQFF
CDR3nt: TGTGCCAGCGCTAGCGGGAGGAAAGGGTTCTACAATGAGCAGTTCTTC

abundance: .
v_gene: TRBV24-1
j_gene: TRBJ1-1
d_gene: .
CDR3aa: CATIRAPKNTEAFF
CDR3nt: TGTGCCACCATCCGGGCCCCGAAGAACACTGAAGCTTTCTTT

abundance: .
v_gene: TRBV5-6
j_gene: TRBJ1-5
d_gene: .
CDR3aa: CASSFRSQPQHF
CDR3nt: TGTGCCAGCAGCTTCCGAAGTCAGCCCCAGCATTTT

abundance: .
v_gene: TRBV5-5
j_gene: TRBJ2-1
d_gene: TRBD2
CDR3aa: CASSLGLAGRGGGDEQFF
CDR3nt: TGTGCCAGCAGTTTGGGACTAGCGGGACGTGGGGGTGGGGATGAGCAGTTCTTC

abundance: .
v_gene: TRBV5-4
j_gene: TRBJ2-5
d_gene: TRBD2
CDR3aa: CASSLGGLQIQETQYF
CDR3nt: TGTGCCAGCAGCTTGGGGGGACTACAGATCCAAGAGACCCAGTACTTC

abundance: .
v_gene: TRBV6-4
j_gene: TRBJ2-7
d_gene: .
CDR3aa: CASTGTTYEQYF
CDR3nt: TGTGCCAGCACCGGGACAACCTACGAGCAGTACTTC

abundance: .
v_gene: TRBV19
j_gene: TRBJ2-3
d_gene: TRBD2
CDR3aa: CASTAREGLTDTQYF
CDR3nt: TGTGCCAGTACCGCGCGGGAGGGCCTAACAGATACGCAGTATTTT

abundance: .
v_gene: TRBV19
j_gene: TRBJ2-2
d_gene: .
CDR3aa: CASSMAGAGELFF
CDR3nt: TGTGCCAGTAGTATGGCAGGGGCCGGGGAGCTGTTTTTT

abundance: .
v_gene: TRBV3-1/TRBV3-2
j_gene: TRBJ2-7
d_gene: TRBD2
CDR3aa: CASSQSREGYYEQYF
CDR3nt: TGTGCCAGCAGCCAATCGCGGGAGGGATACTACGAGCAGTACTTC

abundance: .
v_gene: TRBV28
j_gene: TRBJ1-5
d_gene: .
CDR3aa: CASSTMARAQPQHF
CDR3nt: TGTGCCAGCAGCACTATGGCCAGGGCCCAGCCCCAGCATTTT

abundance: .
v_gene: TRBV4-1
j_gene: TRBJ1-2
d_gene: .
CDR3aa: CASSQLPGGNYGYTF
CDR3nt: TGCGCCAGCAGCCAGCTGCCGGGGGGAAACTATGGCTACACCTTC

abundance: .
v_gene: TRBV11-2
j_gene: TRBJ2-3
d_gene: TRBD2
CDR3aa: CASSPGTSGTDTQYF
CDR3nt: TGTGCCAGCAGCCCCGGGACTAGCGGCACAGATACGCAGTATTTT

abundance: .
v_gene: TRBV6-5
j_gene: TRBJ2-1
d_gene: .
CDR3aa: CASSNNPSSYNEQFF
CDR3nt: TGTGCCAGCAGCAATAACCCCAGCTCCTACAATGAGCAGTTCTTC

abundance: once
v_gene: TRBV5-6
j_gene: TRBJ2-3
d_gene: TRBD2
CDR3aa: CASSFSGRATDTQYF
CDR3nt: TGTGCCAGCAGCTTTAGCGGGAGGGCCACAGATACGCAGTATTTT

abundance: once
v_gene: TRBV7-3
j_gene: TRBJ2-1
d_gene: .
CDR3aa: CASSQTGGGAGDADEQFF
CDR3nt: TGTGCCAGCAGCCAAACAGGGGGCGGAGCGGGAGACGCCGATGAGCAGTTCTTC

abundance: .
v_gene: TRBV15
j_gene: TRBJ2-3
d_gene: .
CDR3aa: CATSEQGIGTDTQYF
CDR3nt: TGTGCCACCAGCGAGCAGGGAATTGGCACAGATACGCAGTATTTT

abundance: .
v_gene: TRBV18
j_gene: TRBJ2-5
d_gene: .
CDR3aa: CASSPRVQETQYF
CDR3nt: TGTGCCAGCTCACCACGGGTCCAAGAGACCCAGTACTTC

abundance: .
v_gene: TRBV5-4
j_gene: TRBJ2-1
d_gene: TRBD1
CDR3aa: CASSLAPGQGYEQFF
CDR3nt: TGTGCCAGCAGCTTGGCCCCGGGACAGGGTTACGAGCAGTTCTTC

abundance: .
v_gene: TRBV7-8
j_gene: TRBJ1-6
d_gene: .
CDR3aa: CASSSTGTRHNNSPLHF
CDR3nt: TGTGCCAGCAGCTCTACCGGGACACGACATAATAATTCACCCCTCCACTTT

abundance: .
v_gene: TRBV27
j_gene: TRBJ1-2
d_gene: TRBD1
CDR3aa: CASSLLPQGTGRYTF
CDR3nt: TGTGCCAGCAGTTTACTCCCTCAGGGGACAGGCCGCTACACCTTC

abundance: .
v_gene: TRBV4-2
j_gene: TRBJ2-7
d_gene: TRBD1
CDR3aa: CASSQDRGQGTYEQYF
CDR3nt: TGTGCCAGCAGCCAAGATCGGGGACAGGGGACCTACGAGCAGTACTTC

abundance: .
v_gene: TRBV28
j_gene: TRBJ1-2
d_gene: .
CDR3aa: CASSLKRYGYTF
CDR3nt: TGTGCCAGCAGTTTAAAGCGCTATGGCTACACCTTC

abundance: .
v_gene: TRBV2
j_gene: TRBJ2-7
d_gene: TRBD2
CDR3aa: CASSEGRGSYEQYF
CDR3nt: TGTGCCAGCAGTGAGGGGAGGGGATCCTACGAGCAGTACTTC